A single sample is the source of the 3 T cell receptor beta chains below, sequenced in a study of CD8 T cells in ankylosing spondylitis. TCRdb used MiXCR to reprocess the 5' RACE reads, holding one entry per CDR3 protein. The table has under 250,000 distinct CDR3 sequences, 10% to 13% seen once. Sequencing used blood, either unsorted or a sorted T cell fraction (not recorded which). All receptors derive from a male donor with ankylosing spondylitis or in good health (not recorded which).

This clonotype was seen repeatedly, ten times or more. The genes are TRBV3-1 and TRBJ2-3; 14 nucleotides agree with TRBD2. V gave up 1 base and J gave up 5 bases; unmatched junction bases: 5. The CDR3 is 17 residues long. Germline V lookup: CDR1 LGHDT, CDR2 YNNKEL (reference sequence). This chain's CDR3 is CASSQGLAGGPKDTQYF. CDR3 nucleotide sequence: TGTGCCAGCAGCCAAGGACTAGCGGGGGGGCCGAAAGATACGCAGTATTTT.

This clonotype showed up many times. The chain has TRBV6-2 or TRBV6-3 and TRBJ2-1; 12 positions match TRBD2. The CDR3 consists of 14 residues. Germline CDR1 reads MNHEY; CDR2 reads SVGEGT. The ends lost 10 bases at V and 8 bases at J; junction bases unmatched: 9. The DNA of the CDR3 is TGTGCCACTTCTAGCGGGGGGGCCCGAGATGAGCAGTTCTTC. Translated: CATSSGGARDEQFF.

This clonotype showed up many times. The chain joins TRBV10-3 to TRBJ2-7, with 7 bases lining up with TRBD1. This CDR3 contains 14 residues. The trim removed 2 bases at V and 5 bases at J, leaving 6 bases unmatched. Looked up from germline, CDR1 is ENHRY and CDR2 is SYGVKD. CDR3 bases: TGTGCCATCAGTGAGGGACAGGAGGAGGACGAGCAGTACTTC. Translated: CAISEGQEEDEQYF.